One sample yielded the 32 T cell receptor beta chains listed below, sequenced in a study of cytomegalovirus exposure and HLA in healthy donors. The PCR was carried out with 60 Vbeta primers and 13 Jbeta primers. The protocol was immunoSEQ multiplex PCR, while the TCRdb copy is restricted to in-frame clones and leaves out a portion. This sample has 90,000 to 120,000 clones; 70% to 85% occur once, and the top ten carry roughly 3.9%. Sequenced material: PBMCs. The receptors were gathered from a male donor in good health and CMV-seronegative.

The chain combines TRBV30 with TRBJ2-7; no clear D gene. CDR1 and CDR2 from the germline V gene are GTSNPN and SVGIG (reference sequence). This CDR3 is 12 amino acids long. Trimming pared 0 bases from V and 3 bases from J, leaving 6 bases between. The CDR3 region is CAWSVGFYEQYF. Here the CDR3 DNA reads TGTGCCTGGAGTGTCGGTTTCTACGAGCAGTACTTC.

The V and J genes are TRBV6-4 and TRBJ1-5, with TRBD1 matching over 7 bases. Losses at the gene ends were 4 bases for V and 5 bases for J; bases not matched to a gene: 2. This CDR3 contains 13 residues. Germline V gene data show CDR1 as MRHNA and CDR2 as SNTAGT. The CDR3: CASSVDRDQPQHF. DNA for the CDR3: TGTGCCAGCAGTGTTGACAGGGATCAGCCCCAGCATTTT.

The J gene is TRBJ2-7, the V gene TRBV27, with 11 nucleotides matching TRBD2. J was trimmed by 3 bases and V by 4 bases; bases with no gene match: 11. This CDR3 comprises 17 residues. The germline gives CDR1 MNHEY, CDR2 SMNVEV (reference sequence). CDR3 residues: CASSSKRGTSGYYEQYF. CDR3 DNA: TGTGCCAGCAGTTCCAAACGTGGGACTAGCGGTTACTACGAGCAGTACTTC.

V gene TRBV27 combines with J gene TRBJ2-7, with a tentative D call TRBD1 (6 bases). The germline CDR1 and CDR2 sequences are MNHEY and SMNVEV (reference sequence). The CDR3 is 14 residues long. V lost 0 bases and J 4 bases, leaving 10 bases between the germline ends. In nucleotides, the CDR3 is TGTGCCAGCAGTTTATCGCAAGGGGGATACGAGCAGTACTTC. This sequence encodes CASSLSQGGYEQYF.

The genes are TRBV5-6 and TRBJ2-3; TRBD2 matches at 7 bases. CDR3 length equals 16 residues. V dropped 4 bases and J dropped 7; count of bases not matched to a gene: 15. The germline V gene has CDR1 SGHDT and CDR2 YYEEEE. CDR3 sequence (DNA): TGTGCCAGCAGCATCTCAATCCGGCGGGAGTTATATACGCAGTATTTT. Its translation is CASSISIRRELYTQYF.

The V and J genes are TRBV2 and TRBJ2-1; 9 bases line up with TRBD1. This CDR3 comprises 16 residues. V was pared by 4 bases and J by 1 base, with 5 bases of the junction left unmatched. CDR1 is SNHLY, CDR2 FYNNEI, per germline. In nucleotides, the CDR3 is TGTGCCAGCAGTGTTTCGGGACAGGGATCCTACAATGAGCAGTTCTTC. Encoded protein: CASSVSGQGSYNEQFF.

The V call is TRBV6-4, the J call TRBJ2-2; 9 nucleotides match TRBD2. The germline CDR1 and CDR2 sequences are MRHNA and SNTAGT. V lost 5 bases and J lost 2; bases outside the gene matches: 9. The CDR3 spans 17 residues. The CDR3 here is CASSPYRTSENTGELFF. CDR3 DNA: TGTGCCAGCAGTCCTTATAGGACTAGCGAAAACACCGGGGAGCTGTTTTTT.

The genes are TRBV4-1 and TRBJ2-1; the match to TRBD2 covers 7 bases. V dropped 2 bases and J dropped 4; count of bases not matched to a gene: 5. The CDR3 consists of 15 residues. Germline lookup yields CDR1 MGHRA and CDR2 YSYEKL. Here the CDR3 reads CASSQLGLEYNEQFF. The CDR3 region has the DNA TGCGCCAGCAGCCAACTTGGACTAGAGTACAATGAGCAGTTCTTC.

The chain links TRBV4-1 to TRBJ2-7, with TRBD1 as a possible D gene (6 bases). V shed 3 bases and J shed 5 bases, with 14 bases lying between them. The germline V gene encodes CDR1 MGHRA and CDR2 YSYEKL. The CDR3 runs to 14 residues. The CDR3 spells CASSQLTGSNEQYF. CDR3 nucleotides: TGCGCCAGCAGCCAGCTCACAGGGTCCAACGAGCAGTACTTC.

The chain carries TRBV7-2 and TRBJ2-1; D might be TRBD1 (6 bases). V was pared by 5 bases and J by 8 bases, with 13 bases between. The CDR3 is 13 amino acids. The V gene's germline CDR1 is SGHTA and CDR2 FQGNSA. CDR3 sequence (DNA): TGTGCCAGCAGCCTGGGACATCGGGATGAGCAGTTCTTC. Translated: CASSLGHRDEQFF.

This clone was counted between two and nine times. The chain couples TRBV6-5 to TRBJ2-3; D gene ambiguous. Trimming took 6 bases from V and 7 from J, leaving 8 bases between them. The CDR3 has 11 residues. CDR1 MNHEY and CDR2 SVGAGI come from the germline V gene. The CDR3 DNA reads TGTGCCAGCAGGCGTAAAAATACGCAGTATTTT. This codes for CASRRKNTQYF.

V and J are TRBV5-1 and TRBJ2-3, with a tentative D call TRBD1 (6 bases). The CDR3 contains 14 residues. V lost 4 bases, J lost 2 bases, and 11 bases lay in between. Per the germline V gene, CDR1 is SGHRS and CDR2 is YFSETQ. This CDR3 is CASSLTGYTDTQYF. CDR3 sequence (DNA): TGCGCCAGCAGCCTAACAGGGTACACAGATACGCAGTATTTT.

The V call is TRBV14, the J call TRBJ2-1; 7 bases line up with TRBD2. Germline V CDR1 and CDR2: SGHDN, FVKESK. V lost 2 bases, J lost 0 bases, and 16 bases stayed unmatched. The CDR3 is 20 residues long. CDR3 protein: CASSQIYVAWGGSSYNEQFF. For the CDR3, the DNA is TGTGCCAGCAGCCAAATCTACGTAGCGTGGGGAGGGAGCTCCTACAATGAGCAGTTCTTC.

This chain connects TRBV21-1 to TRBJ2-2; the table's D gene call, TRBD1, was not cross checked with the DNA. TRBV21-1 corresponds to a pseudogene. This CDR3 is built from 16 residues. CDR3 nucleotide sequence: TGTGCCAGCAGCAAGGGTATGGTTAGGGGTCCCGGGGAGCTGTTTTTT. It specifies CASSKGMVRGPGELFF.

This clone was seen more than once but under ten times. This rearrangement joins TRBV19 to TRBJ2-1; D is unclear. The CDR3 length is 14 residues. Trimming stripped 5 bases from V and 0 bases from J, with 8 bases between. The V gene's germline CDR1 is LNHDA and CDR2 SQIVND (reference sequence). CDR3 in DNA: TGTGCCAGTAGTTATGTGAGCTCCTACAATGAGCAGTTCTTC. Protein product: CASSYVSSYNEQFF.

The chain carries TRBV7-2 and TRBJ2-1, with 9 bases identical to TRBD2. With 2 bases clipped from V and 5 bases from J, the junction kept 10 bases outside the gene matches. Germline CDR1 reads SGHTA; CDR2 reads FQGNSA. The CDR3 is 17 residues long. This chain's CDR3 is CASSLRAGGPGNNEQFF. The CDR3 DNA follows: TGTGCCAGCAGCTTACGAGCGGGAGGCCCGGGAAACAATGAGCAGTTCTTC. The variable domain in full, completed from reference TRBV7-2 and TRBJ2-1, reads GAGVSQSPSNKVTEKGKDVELRCDPISGHTALYWYRQSLGQGLEFLIYFQGNSAPDKSGLPSDRFSAERTGGSVSTLTIQRTQQEDSAVYLCASSLRAGGPGNNEQFFGPGTRLTVL.

The chain couples TRBV7-3 to TRBJ1-1, with 8 bases identical to TRBD1. CDR1 SGHTA and CDR2 FQGTGA come from the germline V gene. The junction had 2 bases not matched to a gene; V was cut back by 5 bases and J by 3 bases. The CDR3 consists of 13 residues. This chain's CDR3 is CASSGQGDTEAFF. CDR3 sequence (DNA): TGTGCCAGCAGCGGACAGGGTGACACTGAAGCTTTCTTT.

V gene TRBV28 combines with J gene TRBJ2-7, with 9 bases matching TRBD1. The CDR3 totals 16 residues. V dropped 2 bases and J dropped 0; count of bases not matched to a gene: 5. The V gene's germline CDR1 is MDHEN and CDR2 SYDVKM. As DNA, the CDR3 is TGTGCCAGCAGTTTACTCGGACAGGGGAGCTCCTACGAGCAGTACTTC. It translates to CASSLLGQGSSYEQYF.

The J gene is TRBJ2-7, the V gene TRBV4-2, with D perhaps matching TRBD2 (5 bases). This CDR3 is 16 amino acids long. Germline assignment: CDR1 LGHNA and CDR2 YNFKEQ. V shed 3 bases and J shed 4 bases, with 19 bases lying between them. The CDR3 DNA follows: TGTGCCAGCAGCCATTCGGTTTCGGGGTTTGGTTACGAGCAGTACTTC. This gives the protein CASSHSVSGFGYEQYF.

The chain couples TRBV5-6 to TRBJ2-3; 12 bases are shared with TRBD2. The CDR3 covers 17 residues. The V gene's germline CDR1 is SGHDT and CDR2 YYEEEE. Unmatched junction bases numbered 6, after V lost 2 bases and J lost 2 bases. CDR3: CASSFPGLAGITDTQYF. For the CDR3, the DNA is TGTGCCAGCAGCTTCCCCGGACTAGCGGGAATCACAGATACGCAGTATTTT.

The rearrangement joins TRBV9 to TRBJ2-2; D remains ambiguous. The V and J ends lost 0 bases and 6 bases respectively, with 9 bases between them. From germline, CDR1 is SGDLS and CDR2 YYNGEE. This CDR3 spans 14 amino acids. The CDR3 coding sequence is TGTGCCAGCAGCGTAGGGGTGGGCTCCGGGGAGCTGTTTTTT. Translation: CASSVGVGSGELFF.

The V gene is TRBV7-6, the J gene TRBJ2-2; 11 nucleotides agree with TRBD1. The length of the CDR3 is 16 residues. Trimming took 0 bases from V and 4 from J; bases not matched to a gene: 1. Germline V gene lookup returns CDR1 SGHVS and CDR2 FNYEAQ. CDR3 region: CASSLAGTGGTGELFF. The CDR3 DNA sequence: TGTGCCAGCAGCTTAGCCGGGACAGGGGGCACCGGGGAGCTGTTTTTT. Filled out from reference TRBV7-6 and TRBJ2-2, the complete variable domain reads GAGVSQSPRYKVTKRGQDVALRCDPISGHVSLYWYRQALGQGPEFLTYFNYEAQQDKSGLPNDRFSAERPEGSISTLTIQRTEQRDSAMYRCASSLAGTGGTGELFFGEGSRLTVL.

This chain joins TRBV2 and TRBJ2-5, with 12 bases lining up with TRBD2. CDR1 and CDR2 (germline): SNHLY, FYNNEI. The CDR3 totals 15 residues. V gave up 5 bases and J gave up 2 bases; unmatched junction bases: 3. The CDR3 sequence: CASSYGLAGQETQYF. CDR3 DNA sequence: TGTGCCAGCAGTTACGGACTAGCGGGACAAGAGACCCAGTACTTC.

The chain links TRBV10-1 to TRBJ2-5; the D gene is possibly TRBD1 (6 bases). Trimming removed 5 bases at V and 7 bases at J, with 14 bases between. CDR1 and CDR2 from the germline V gene are WNHNN and SYGVQD (reference sequence). CDR3 size: 13 residues. The CDR3 DNA is TGCGCCAGCAGTCGGGACACCCAGGGGACCCAGTACTTC. It translates to CASSRDTQGTQYF.

The chain employs TRBV7-9 and TRBJ1-1; the D is unclear. Trimming cost V 4 bases and J 0 bases, with 6 bases left between them. This CDR3 contains 13 residues. Germline V gene data show CDR1 as SEHNR and CDR2 as FQNEAQ (reference sequence). The CDR3 protein is CASSWAMNTEAFF. In DNA form, the CDR3 reads TGTGCCAGCAGCTGGGCGATGAACACTGAAGCTTTCTTT.

The chain is built from TRBV11-1 and TRBJ1-1; the D is unclear. Germline V gene sequence: CDR1 SGHAT, CDR2 FQDESV (reference sequence). V lost 3 bases, J lost 1 base, and 6 bases lay in between. This CDR3 comprises 13 residues. The CDR3: CASSFTPNTEAFF. The CDR3 DNA reads as TGTGCCAGCAGCTTCACACCGAACACTGAAGCTTTCTTT.

This clone has only a few counts. V and J are TRBV5-1 and TRBJ2-1; the D gene is possibly TRBD1 (5 bases). V was shortened by 0 bases and J by 6 bases, with 7 bases between the two germline ends. The CDR3 has 13 residues. Germline values: CDR1 SGHRS, CDR2 YFSETQ. The CDR3 sequence is CASSLDRRNEQFF. CDR3 in DNA: TGCGCCAGCAGCTTGGACAGGCGCAATGAGCAGTTCTTC.

This chain joins TRBV5-1 and TRBJ2-7; TRBD1 matches at 7 bases. Germline V CDR1 and CDR2: SGHRS, YFSETQ. With 4 bases clipped from V and 3 bases from J, the junction kept 4 bases outside the gene matches. CDR3 length: 13 residues. The chain's CDR3 is CASSTRTGYEQYF. The CDR3 nucleotides are TGCGCCAGCAGCACCCGGACAGGCTACGAGCAGTACTTC.

This clone was counted between two and nine times. The chain is built from TRBV6-1 and TRBJ2-5; TRBD1 matches at 7 bases. With 4 bases clipped from V and 3 bases from J, the junction kept 8 bases outside the gene matches. There are 15 residues in the CDR3. Germline values: CDR1 MNHNS, CDR2 SASEGT. CDR3 amino acids: CASSGWDRGKETQYF. The CDR3 DNA reads as TGTGCCAGCAGTGGGTGGGACAGAGGGAAAGAGACCCAGTACTTC.

The rearrangement joins TRBV28 to TRBJ2-5; 12 positions agree with TRBD2. The V segment lost 4 bases and the J segment 3 bases; nucleotides outside the gene matches: 3. The CDR3 sequence is 15 residues long. Germline V lookup: CDR1 MDHEN, CDR2 SYDVKM. The DNA of the CDR3 is TGTGCCAGCAGTTCGACTAGCGGGGGAAAAGAGACCCAGTACTTC. It yields the protein CASSSTSGGKETQYF.

The rearrangement uses TRBV30 and TRBJ2-7; 7 bases fit TRBD2. V shed 3 bases and J 6 bases; nucleotides not matched to a gene: 8. Per germline, CDR1 GTSNPN and CDR2 SVGIG (reference sequence). The CDR3 sequence is 13 residues long. The CDR3 reads CAWRRAGVLEQYF. CDR3 DNA sequence: TGTGCCTGGAGGCGGGCGGGAGTACTCGAGCAGTACTTC.

The chain is built from TRBV19 and TRBJ2-7; possible D gene TRBD1, 6 bases. V lost 3 bases and J lost 7, with 16 bases in between. The CDR3 consists of 14 residues. Germline loops: CDR1 LNHDA, CDR2 SQIVND (reference sequence). For the CDR3, the DNA is TGTGCCAGTAGTATGGGCGCTCCTCAGGGGGAGCAGTACTTC. This translates into CASSMGAPQGEQYF.